This T cell receptor (beta chain) stems from a study of blood T cell repertoires in COVID-19. This CDR3 spans 12 amino acids. Germline CDR1 is SGHNT and CDR2 is YENEEA. The germline V and J ends were trimmed by 5 bases and 7 bases, with 11 bases remaining between them. Profiling relied on immunoSEQ multiplex PCR, and the TCRdb table lists in-frame clones only, not all of them. The sample yields roughly 160,000 clones, around 89% seen once. This chain uses TRBV11-3 with TRBJ2-5; no clear D gene. The TCR sequence derives from a man between 60 and 75 years old with acute or convalescent COVID-19. Material for sequencing was peripheral blood. The CDR3 DNA is TGTGCCAGCAGCCCAGGCTTGGGGACCCAGTACTTC. Its translation is CASSPGLGTQYF.